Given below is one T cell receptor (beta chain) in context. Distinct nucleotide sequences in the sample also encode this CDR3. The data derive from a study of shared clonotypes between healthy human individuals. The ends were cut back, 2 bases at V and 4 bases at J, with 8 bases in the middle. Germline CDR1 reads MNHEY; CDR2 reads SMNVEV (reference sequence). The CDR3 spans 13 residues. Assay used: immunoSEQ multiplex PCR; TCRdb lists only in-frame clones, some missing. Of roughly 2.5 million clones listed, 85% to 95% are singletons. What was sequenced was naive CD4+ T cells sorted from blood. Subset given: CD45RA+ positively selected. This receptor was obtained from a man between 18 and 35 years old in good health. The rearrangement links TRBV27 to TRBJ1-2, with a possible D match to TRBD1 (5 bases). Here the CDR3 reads CASSLQGGYGYTF. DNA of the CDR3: TGTGCCAGCAGTTTACAGGGCGGCTATGGCTACACCTTC.